The sequence of this T cell receptor (beta chain) was determined in a study of blood T cell repertoires in COVID-19. Study summary: Acute-phase and convalescent COVID-19 samples originated in the United States, Italy and Spain. T cells, B-cell-depleted T cells, or PBMCs supplied cDNA or gDNA.

The germline CDR1 and CDR2 sequences are LNHDA and SQIVND (reference sequence). V was shortened by 1 base and J by 0 bases, with 12 bases between the two germline ends. The CDR3 sequence is 17 residues long. The authors' processing: Reference gene primer amplification gave estimated nucleated cell counts. The data were produced by immunoSEQ multiplex PCR, yet TCRdb's version contains in-frame clones alone and is incomplete. V, J and clone size reflect that table, while D and trimming were determined from the DNA. Among 40,000 or so clones listed, about 79% were seen once. J is TRBJ2-2 and V is TRBV19; possible D gene TRBD2, 5 bases. This sequence was found in a human donor with acute or convalescent COVID-19. The donor label of this sample is uncertain. Sequenced material: peripheral blood. CDR3 sequence: CASSIGRSLANTGELFF. The CDR3 DNA is TGTGCCAGTAGTATAGGGAGGTCACTCGCGAACACCGGGGAGCTGTTTTTT.